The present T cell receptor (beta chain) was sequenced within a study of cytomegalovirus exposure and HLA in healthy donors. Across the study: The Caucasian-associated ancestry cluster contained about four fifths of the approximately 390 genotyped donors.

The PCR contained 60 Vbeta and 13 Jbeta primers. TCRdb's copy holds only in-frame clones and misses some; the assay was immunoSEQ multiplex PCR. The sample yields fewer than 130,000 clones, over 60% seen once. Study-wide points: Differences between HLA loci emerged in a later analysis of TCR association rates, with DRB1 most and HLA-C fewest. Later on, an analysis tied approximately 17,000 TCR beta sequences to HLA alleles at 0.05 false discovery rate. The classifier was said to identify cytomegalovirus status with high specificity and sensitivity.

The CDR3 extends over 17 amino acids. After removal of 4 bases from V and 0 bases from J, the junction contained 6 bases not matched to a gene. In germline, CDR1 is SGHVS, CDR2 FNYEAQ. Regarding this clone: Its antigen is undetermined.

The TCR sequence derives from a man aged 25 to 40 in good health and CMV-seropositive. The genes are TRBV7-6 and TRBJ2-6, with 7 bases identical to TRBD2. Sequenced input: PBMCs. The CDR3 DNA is TGTGCCAGCAGCTCACCGGGGGGACCCTCTGGGGCCAACGTCCTGACTTTC. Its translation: CASSSPGGPSGANVLTF.